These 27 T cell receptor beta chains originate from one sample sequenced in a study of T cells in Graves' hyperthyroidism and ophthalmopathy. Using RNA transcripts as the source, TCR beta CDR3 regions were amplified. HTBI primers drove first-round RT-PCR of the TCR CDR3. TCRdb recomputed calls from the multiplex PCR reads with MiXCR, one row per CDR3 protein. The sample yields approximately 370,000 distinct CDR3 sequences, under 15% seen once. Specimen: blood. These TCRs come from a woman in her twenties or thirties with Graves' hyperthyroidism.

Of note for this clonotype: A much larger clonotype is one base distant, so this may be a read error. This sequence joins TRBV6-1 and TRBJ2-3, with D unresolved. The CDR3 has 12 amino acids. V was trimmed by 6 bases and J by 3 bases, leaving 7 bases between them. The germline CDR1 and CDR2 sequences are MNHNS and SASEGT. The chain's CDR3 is CASRPWTDTQYF. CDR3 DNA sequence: TGTGCCAGCAGACCGTGGACAGATACGCAGTATTTT.

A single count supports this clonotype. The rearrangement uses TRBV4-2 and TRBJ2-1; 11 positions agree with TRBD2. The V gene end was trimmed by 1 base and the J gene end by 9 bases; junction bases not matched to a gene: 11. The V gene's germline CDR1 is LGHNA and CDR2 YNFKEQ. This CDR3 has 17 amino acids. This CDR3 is CASSQALVAGGFGEQFF. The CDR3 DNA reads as TGTGCCAGCAGCCAAGCTCTAGTAGCGGGAGGGTTCGGTGAGCAGTTCTTC.

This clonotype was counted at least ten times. CDR3 nucleotide sequence: TGCGCCAGCAGCCCCGTGGGCGGAGGCTCCTACAATGAGCAGTTCTTC. Translation: CASSPVGGGSYNEQFF. The chain carries TRBV5-1 and TRBJ2-1; D is possibly TRBD2 (5 bases). CDR3 length equals 16 residues. Trimming stripped 4 bases from V and 0 bases from J, with 14 bases between. Germline V lookup: CDR1 SGHRS, CDR2 YFSETQ.

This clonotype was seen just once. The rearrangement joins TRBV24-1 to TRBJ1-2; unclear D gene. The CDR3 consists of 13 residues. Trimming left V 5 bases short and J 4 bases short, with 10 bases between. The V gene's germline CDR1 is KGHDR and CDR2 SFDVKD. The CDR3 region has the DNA TGTGCCACCAGTGGCCTCAAAGGCTATGGCTACACCTTC. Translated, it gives CATSGLKGYGYTF.

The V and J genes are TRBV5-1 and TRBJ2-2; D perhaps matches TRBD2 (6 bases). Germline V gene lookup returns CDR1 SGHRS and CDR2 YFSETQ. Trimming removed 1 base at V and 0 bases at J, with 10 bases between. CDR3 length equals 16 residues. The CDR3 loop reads CASSLPSGANTGELFF. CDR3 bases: TGCGCCAGCAGCTTGCCTTCGGGGGCGAACACCGGGGAGCTGTTTTTT.

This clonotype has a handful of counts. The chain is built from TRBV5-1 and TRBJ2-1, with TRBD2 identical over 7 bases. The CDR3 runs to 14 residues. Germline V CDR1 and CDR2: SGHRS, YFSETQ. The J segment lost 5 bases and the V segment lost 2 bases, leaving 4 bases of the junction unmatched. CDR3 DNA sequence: TGCGCCAGCAGCTTAGGGACTAACAACAATGAGCAGTTCTTC. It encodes CASSLGTNNNEQFF.

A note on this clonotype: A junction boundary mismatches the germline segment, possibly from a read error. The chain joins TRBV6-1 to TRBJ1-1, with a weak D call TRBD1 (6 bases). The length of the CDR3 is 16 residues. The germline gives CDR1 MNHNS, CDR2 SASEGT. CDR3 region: CASSEGLGRGKTEALF. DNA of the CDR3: TGTGCCAGCAGTGAGGGGTTGGGCAGGGGAAAGACTGAAGCTCTCTTT.

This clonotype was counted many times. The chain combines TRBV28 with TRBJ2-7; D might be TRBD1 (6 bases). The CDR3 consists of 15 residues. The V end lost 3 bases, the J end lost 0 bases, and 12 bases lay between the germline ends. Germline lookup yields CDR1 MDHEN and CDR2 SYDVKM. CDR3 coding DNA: TGTGCCAGCAGTTTCAGGGGTGCTAGCTCCTACGAGCAGTACTTC. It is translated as CASSFRGASSYEQYF.

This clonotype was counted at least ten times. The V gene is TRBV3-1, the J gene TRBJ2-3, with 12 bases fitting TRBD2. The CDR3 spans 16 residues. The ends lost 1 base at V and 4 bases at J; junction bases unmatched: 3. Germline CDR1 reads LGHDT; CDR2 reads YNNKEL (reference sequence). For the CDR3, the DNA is TGTGCCAGCAGCCAAGGACTAGCGGGAGCCGCAGATACGCAGTATTTT. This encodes CASSQGLAGAADTQYF.

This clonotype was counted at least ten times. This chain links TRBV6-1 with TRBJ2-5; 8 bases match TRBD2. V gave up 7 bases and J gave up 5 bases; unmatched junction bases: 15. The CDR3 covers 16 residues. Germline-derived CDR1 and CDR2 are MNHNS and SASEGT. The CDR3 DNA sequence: TGTGCCAGCAAGAATAGCGGGGTTTTTGTGGGGGAGACCCAGTACTTC. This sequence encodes CASKNSGVFVGETQYF.

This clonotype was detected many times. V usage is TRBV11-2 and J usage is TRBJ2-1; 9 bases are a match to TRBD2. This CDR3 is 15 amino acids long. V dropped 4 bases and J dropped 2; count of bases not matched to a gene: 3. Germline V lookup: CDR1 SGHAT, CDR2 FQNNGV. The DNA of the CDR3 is TGTGCCAGCAGCTCCCGGACTAGCGCCTACAATGAGCAGTTCTTC. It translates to CASSSRTSAYNEQFF. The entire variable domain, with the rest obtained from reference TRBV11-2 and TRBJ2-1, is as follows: EAGVAQSPRYKIIEKRQSVAFWCNPISGHATLYWYQQILGQGPKLLIQFQNNGVVDDSQLPKDRFSAERLKGVDSTLKIQPAKLEDSAVYLCASSSRTSAYNEQFFGPGTRLTVL.

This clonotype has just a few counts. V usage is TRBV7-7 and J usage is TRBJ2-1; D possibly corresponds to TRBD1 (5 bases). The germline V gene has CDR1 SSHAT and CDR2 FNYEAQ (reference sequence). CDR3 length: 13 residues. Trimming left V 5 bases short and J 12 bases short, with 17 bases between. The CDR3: CASSPTQGFGQFF. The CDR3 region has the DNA TGTGCCAGCAGCCCTACCCAGGGTTTTGGGCAGTTCTTC.

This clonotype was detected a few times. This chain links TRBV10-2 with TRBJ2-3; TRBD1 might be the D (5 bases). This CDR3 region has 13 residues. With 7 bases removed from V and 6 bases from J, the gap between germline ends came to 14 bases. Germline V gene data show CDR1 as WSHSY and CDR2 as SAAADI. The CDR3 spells CASTPPGSDTQYF. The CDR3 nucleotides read TGCGCCAGCACCCCCCCAGGGTCCGATACGCAGTATTTT.

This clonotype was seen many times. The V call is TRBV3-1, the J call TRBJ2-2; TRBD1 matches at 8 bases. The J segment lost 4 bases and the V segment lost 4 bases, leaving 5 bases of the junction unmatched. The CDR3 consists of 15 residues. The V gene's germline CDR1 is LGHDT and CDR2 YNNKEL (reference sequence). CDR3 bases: TGTGCCAGCAGCCCCCCAGGGGGCCTCACCGGGGAGCTGTTTTTT. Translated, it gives CASSPPGGLTGELFF.

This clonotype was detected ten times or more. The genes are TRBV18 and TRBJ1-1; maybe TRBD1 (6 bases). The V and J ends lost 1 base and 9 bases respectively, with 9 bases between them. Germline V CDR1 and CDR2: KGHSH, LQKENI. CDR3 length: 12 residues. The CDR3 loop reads CASSPLGGQAFF. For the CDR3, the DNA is TGTGCCAGCTCACCACTCGGGGGGCAAGCTTTCTTT.

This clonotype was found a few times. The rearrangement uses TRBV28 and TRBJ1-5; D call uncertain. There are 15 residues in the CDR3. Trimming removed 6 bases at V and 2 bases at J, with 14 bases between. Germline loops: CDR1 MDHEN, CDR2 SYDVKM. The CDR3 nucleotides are TGTGCCAGCAGCTATGCCGGGGAAGGCAATCAGCCCCAGCATTTT. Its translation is CASSYAGEGNQPQHF.

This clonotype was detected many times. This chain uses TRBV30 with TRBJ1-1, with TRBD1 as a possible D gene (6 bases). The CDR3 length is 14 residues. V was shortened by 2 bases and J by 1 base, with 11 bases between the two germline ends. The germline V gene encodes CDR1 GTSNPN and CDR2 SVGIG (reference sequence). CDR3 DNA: TGTGCCTGGAGTCCCGGACAGCCGAACACTGAAGCTTTCTTT. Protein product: CAWSPGQPNTEAFF.

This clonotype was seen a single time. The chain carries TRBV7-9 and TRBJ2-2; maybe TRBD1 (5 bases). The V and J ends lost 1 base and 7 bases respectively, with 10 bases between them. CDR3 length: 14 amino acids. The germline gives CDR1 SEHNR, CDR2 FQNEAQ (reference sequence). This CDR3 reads CASSLDRSIGELFF. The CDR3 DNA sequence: TGTGCCAGCAGCTTAGACAGGTCGATCGGGGAGCTGTTTTTT.

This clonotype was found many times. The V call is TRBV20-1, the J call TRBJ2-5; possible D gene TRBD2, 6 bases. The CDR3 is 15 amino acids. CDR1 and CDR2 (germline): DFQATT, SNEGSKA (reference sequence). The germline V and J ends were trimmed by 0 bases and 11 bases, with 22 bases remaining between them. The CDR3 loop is CSARDSGGYTKWQYF. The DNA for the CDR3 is TGCAGTGCTAGAGATAGCGGAGGGTACACTAAATGGCAGTACTTC.

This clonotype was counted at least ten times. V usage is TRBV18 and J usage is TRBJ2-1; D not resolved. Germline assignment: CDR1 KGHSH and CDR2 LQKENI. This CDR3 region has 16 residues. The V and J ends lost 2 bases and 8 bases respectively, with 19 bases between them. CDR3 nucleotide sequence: TGTGCCAGCTCACCAGCACCAGTTGTCAGTATCCATGAGCAGTTCTTC. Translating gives CASSPAPVVSIHEQFF.

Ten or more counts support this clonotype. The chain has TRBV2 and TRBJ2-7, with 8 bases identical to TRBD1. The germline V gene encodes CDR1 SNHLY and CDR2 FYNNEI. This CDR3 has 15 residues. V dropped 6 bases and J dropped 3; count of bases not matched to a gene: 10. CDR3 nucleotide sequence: TGTGCCAGCAGAAGACTTCCGGGACAGGACTACGAGCAGTACTTC. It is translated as CASRRLPGQDYEQYF.

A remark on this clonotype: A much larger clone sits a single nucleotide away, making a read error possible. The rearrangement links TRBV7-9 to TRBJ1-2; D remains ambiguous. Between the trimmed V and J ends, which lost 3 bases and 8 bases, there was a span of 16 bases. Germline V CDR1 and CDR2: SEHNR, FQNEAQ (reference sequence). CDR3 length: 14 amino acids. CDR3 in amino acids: CASSLADNGGGYTF. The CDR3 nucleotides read TGTGCCAGCAGCTTGGCCGATAACGGTGGGGGCTACACCTTC.

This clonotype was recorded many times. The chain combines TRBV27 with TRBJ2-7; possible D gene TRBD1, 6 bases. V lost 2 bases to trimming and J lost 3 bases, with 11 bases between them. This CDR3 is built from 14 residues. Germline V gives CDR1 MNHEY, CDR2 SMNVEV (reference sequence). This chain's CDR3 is CASSLGGQYYEQYF. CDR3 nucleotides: TGTGCCAGCAGTTTAGGAGGACAGTACTACGAGCAGTACTTC.

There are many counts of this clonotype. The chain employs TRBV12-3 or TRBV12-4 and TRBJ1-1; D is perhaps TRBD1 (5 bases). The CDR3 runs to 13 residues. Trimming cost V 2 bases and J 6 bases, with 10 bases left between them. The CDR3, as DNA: TGTGCCAGCAGTTTACAGGGTAGGGCTGAAGCTTTCTTT. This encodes CASSLQGRAEAFF.

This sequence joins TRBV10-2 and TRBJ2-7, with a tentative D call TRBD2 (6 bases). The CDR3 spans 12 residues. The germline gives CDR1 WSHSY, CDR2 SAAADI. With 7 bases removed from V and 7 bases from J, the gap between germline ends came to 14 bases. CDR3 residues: CASNSGEEEQYF. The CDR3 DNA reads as TGCGCCAGCAATTCCGGGGAGGAGGAGCAGTACTTC.

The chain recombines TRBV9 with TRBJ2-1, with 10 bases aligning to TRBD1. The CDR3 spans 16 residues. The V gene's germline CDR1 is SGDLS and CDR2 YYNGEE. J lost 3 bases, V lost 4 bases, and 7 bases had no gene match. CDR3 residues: CASSPAGTGDYNEQFF. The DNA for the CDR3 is TGTGCCAGCAGCCCCGCCGGGACAGGGGACTACAATGAGCAGTTCTTC.

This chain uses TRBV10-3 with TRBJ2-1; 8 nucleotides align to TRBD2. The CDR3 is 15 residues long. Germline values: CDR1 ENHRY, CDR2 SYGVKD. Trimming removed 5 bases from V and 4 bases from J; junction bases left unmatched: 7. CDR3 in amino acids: CAISPRAGDYNEQFF. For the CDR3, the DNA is TGTGCCATCAGTCCCCGAGCGGGAGATTACAATGAGCAGTTCTTC.